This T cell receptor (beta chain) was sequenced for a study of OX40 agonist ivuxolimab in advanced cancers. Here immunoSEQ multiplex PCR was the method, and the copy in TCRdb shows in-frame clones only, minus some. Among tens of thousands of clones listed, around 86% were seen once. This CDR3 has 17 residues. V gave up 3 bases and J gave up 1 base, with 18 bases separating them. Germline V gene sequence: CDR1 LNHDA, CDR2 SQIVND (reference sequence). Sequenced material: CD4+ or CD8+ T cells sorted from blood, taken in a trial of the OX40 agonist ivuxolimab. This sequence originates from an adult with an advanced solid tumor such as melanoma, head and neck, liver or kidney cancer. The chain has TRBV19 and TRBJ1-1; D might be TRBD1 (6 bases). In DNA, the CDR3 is TGTGCCAGTAGTATCAGGGGCTCTGTTGGCGGGAACACTGAAGCTTTCTTT. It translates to CASSIRGSVGGNTEAFF. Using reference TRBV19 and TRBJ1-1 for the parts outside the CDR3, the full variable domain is DGGITQSPKYLFRKEGQNVTLSCEQNLNHDAMYWYRQDPGQGLRLIYYSQIVNDFQKGDIAEGYSVSREKKESFPLTVTSAQKNPTAFYLCASSIRGSVGGNTEAFFGQGTRLTVV.